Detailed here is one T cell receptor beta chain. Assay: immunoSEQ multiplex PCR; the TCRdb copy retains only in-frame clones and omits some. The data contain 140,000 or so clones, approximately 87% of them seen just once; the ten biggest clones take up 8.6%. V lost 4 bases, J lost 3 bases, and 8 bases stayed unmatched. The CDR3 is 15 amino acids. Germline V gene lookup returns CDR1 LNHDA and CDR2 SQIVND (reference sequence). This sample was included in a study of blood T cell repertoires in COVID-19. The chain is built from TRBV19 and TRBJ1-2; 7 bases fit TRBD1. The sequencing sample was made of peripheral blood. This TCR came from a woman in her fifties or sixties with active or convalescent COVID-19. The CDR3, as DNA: TGTGCCAGTAGTAACCCCAGGGGGGATCACTATGGCTACACCTTC. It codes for CASSNPRGDHYGYTF.